This TCR beta chain appears in the sequencing data of a study of spatial heterogeneity in lung cancer. Whole-study context: Strong correlation linked TCR transcript counts in tumor regions to a T cell module score derived from matched bulk RNA-seq.

One entry per CDR3 protein, called by TCRdb with MiXCR from the 5' RACE reads. The table lists under 20,000 distinct CDR3 sequences, roughly 7% of them singletons. The V segment lost 5 bases and the J segment 2 bases; nucleotides outside the gene matches: 10. Germline-derived CDR1 and CDR2 are SEHNR and FQNEAQ (reference sequence). The CDR3 is made up of 16 amino acids. Time point of the sample: sample taken at primary tumor resection. Whole RNA, which was extracted from tumor, nontumor lung tissue or frozen PBMC, was sequenced without any cell sorting. Broader study findings: Counts for ubiquitous and regional expanded TCRs went along with ubiquitous and regional nonsynonymous mutations, respectively. Tumoral mutation counts were tracked by counts of expanded intratumoral alpha and beta TCRs.

In the case of this clonotype: Its matching antigen is unknown. The conserved final phenylalanine or tryptophan is absent from the CDR3, which likely points to a read error.

The sequenced sample was lung tumor tissue, obtained at surgery. This chain links TRBV7-9 with TRBJ2-7, with 9 bases fitting TRBD1. This receptor was identified in a female donor with early-stage non-small cell lung cancer. The CDR3 coding sequence is TGTGCCAGCAGCCCCATCTCCGGGACAGGGACCTACGAGCAGTACTCC. Residues: CASSPISGTGTYEQYS.